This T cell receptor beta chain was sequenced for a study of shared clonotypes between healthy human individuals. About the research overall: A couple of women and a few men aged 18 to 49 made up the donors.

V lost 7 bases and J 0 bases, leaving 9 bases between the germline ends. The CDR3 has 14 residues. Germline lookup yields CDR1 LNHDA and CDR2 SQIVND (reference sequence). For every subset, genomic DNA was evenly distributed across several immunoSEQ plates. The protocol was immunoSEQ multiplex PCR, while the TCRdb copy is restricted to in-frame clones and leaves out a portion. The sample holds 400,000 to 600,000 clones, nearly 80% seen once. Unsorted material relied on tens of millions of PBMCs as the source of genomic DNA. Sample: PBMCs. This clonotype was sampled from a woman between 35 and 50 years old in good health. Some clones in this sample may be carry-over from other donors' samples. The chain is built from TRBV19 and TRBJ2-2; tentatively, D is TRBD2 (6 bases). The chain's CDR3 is CASTRGSNTGELFF. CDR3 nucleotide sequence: TGTGCCAGTACCCGGGGGTCGAACACCGGGGAGCTGTTTTTT.